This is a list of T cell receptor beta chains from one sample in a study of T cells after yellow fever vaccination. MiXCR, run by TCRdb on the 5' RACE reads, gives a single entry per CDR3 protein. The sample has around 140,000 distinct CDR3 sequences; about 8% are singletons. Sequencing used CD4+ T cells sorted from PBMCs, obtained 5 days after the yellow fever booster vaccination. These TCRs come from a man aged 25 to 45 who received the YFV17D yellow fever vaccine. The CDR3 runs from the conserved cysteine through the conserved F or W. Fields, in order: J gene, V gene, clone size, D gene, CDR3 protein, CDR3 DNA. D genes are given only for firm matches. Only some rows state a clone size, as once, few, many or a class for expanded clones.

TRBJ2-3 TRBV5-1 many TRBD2 CASSASGLGDTQYF TGCGCCAGCAGCGCATCAGGACTAGGGGATACGCAGTATTTT
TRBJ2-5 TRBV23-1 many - CASSQSRGTRGGTQYF TGCGCCAGCAGTCAATCGAGGGGAACCCGTGGTGGGACCCAGTACTTC
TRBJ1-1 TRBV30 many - CAWIRTDYGGAFF TGTGCCTGGATAAGGACGGACTACGGAGGAGCTTTCTTT
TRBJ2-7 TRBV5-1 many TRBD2 CASSWTSGKDEQYF TGCGCCAGCAGCTGGACTAGCGGGAAGGACGAGCAGTACTTC
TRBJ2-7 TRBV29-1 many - CSVDTRGPSYEQYF TGCAGCGTTGATACGAGGGGCCCCTCCTACGAGCAGTACTTC
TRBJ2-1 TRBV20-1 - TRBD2 CSADHVSGGAGGEQFF TGCAGTGCTGACCACGTCTCGGGAGGGGCGGGAGGGGAGCAGTTCTTC
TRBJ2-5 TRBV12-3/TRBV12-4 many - CASSLEAASVKTQYF TGTGCCAGCAGTTTAGAAGCGGCGAGCGTAAAGACCCAGTACTTC
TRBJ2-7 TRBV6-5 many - CASSYRSGSNYEQYF TGTGCCAGCAGTTACCGGTCGGGGTCCAACTACGAGCAGTACTTC
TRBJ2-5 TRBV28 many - CASSLGRATQYF TGTGCCAGCAGCCTCGGGCGTGCGACCCAGTACTTC
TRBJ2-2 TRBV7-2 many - CASSLVRYTGELFF TGTGCCAGCAGCTTGGTCAGGTACACCGGGGAGCTGTTTTTT
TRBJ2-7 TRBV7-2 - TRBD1 CASSSNAGTDGEQYF TGTGCCAGCAGCTCAAATGCCGGGACAGACGGCGAGCAGTACTTC
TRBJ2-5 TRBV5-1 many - CASSFFGQSGETQYF TGCGCCAGCAGCTTCTTCGGACAGTCTGGCGAGACCCAGTACTTC